These T cell receptor beta chains were read from a single sample in a study of shared clonotypes between healthy human individuals. The repertoire was sequenced with immunoSEQ multiplex PCR; TCRdb's copy has only in-frame clones and lacks some. The sample has roughly 410,000 clones, approximately 97% seen once. What was sequenced was memory CD8+ T cells sorted from blood. Receptors were obtained from a man aged 30 to 39 in good health. Each CDR3 is given with its conserved first and last residue. D genes are given only for firm matches. Part of the rows lack a size; the others show once, few, many or a class for expanded clones.

v_call,d_call,j_call,clone_size,cdr3_aa,cdr3_nt
TRBV2,TRBD2,TRBJ2-7,once,CASKGREGPYEQYF,TGTGCCAGCAAGGGGCGGGAGGGACCCTACGAGCAGTACTTC
TRBV5-1,-,TRBJ2-5,-,CASSLSRAQETQYF,TGCGCCAGCAGCTTGTCACGGGCACAGGAGACCCAGTACTTC
TRBV6-5,TRBD1,TRBJ1-3,-,CASRPRDRAGNTIYF,TGTGCCAGCAGGCCGCGGGACAGGGCTGGAAACACCATATATTTT
TRBV30,TRBD2,TRBJ2-1,-,CAWSAGTSGSHEQFF,TGTGCCTGGAGTGCCGGGACTAGCGGGAGTCATGAGCAGTTCTTC
TRBV12-5,TRBD2,TRBJ2-5,-,CASGSTGGETQYF,TGTGCTAGTGGTTCTACGGGGGGGGAGACCCAGTACTTC
TRBV11-2,-,TRBJ2-3,-,CASLRDSLGHTQYF,TGTGCCAGCTTAAGGGACTCCCTTGGGCATACGCAGTATTTT
TRBV5-6,-,TRBJ2-5,-,CASSLAVRGETQYF,TGTGCCAGCAGCTTGGCCGTCAGGGGAGAGACCCAGTACTTC
TRBV18,-,TRBJ2-1,-,CASSRGAAGEQFF,TGTGCCAGCTCACGGGGGGCCGCTGGTGAGCAGTTCTTC
TRBV6-6,-,TRBJ2-3,-,CASSYAVDTQYF,TGTGCCAGCAGTTACGCTGTAGATACGCAGTATTTT
TRBV28,-,TRBJ1-5,-,CASSPTGLNSNQPQHF,TGTGCCAGCAGTCCAACGGGACTCAATAGCAATCAGCCCCAGCATTTT
TRBV29-1,TRBD2,TRBJ2-1,-,CSVEQWPGLAGGPVNEQFF,TGCAGCGTTGAACAGTGGCCCGGACTAGCGGGAGGGCCGGTCAATGAGCAGTTCTTC
TRBV6-1,-,TRBJ1-1,-,CASTYVVNTEAFF,TGTGCCAGCACCTACGTAGTGAACACTGAAGCTTTCTTT
TRBV11-2,-,TRBJ2-2,-,CASSFPNAGELFF,TGTGCCAGCAGCTTTCCCAATGCCGGGGAGCTGTTTTTT
TRBV14,-,TRBJ1-1,-,CASSIQGNTEAFF,TGTGCCAGCAGCATCCAGGGGAACACTGAAGCTTTCTTT
TRBV29-1,-,TRBJ2-5,-,CSVSSDSETQYF,TGCAGCGTTAGCTCGGATTCGGAGACCCAGTACTTC
TRBV27,-,TRBJ2-7,-,CASSLSWDFSYEQYF,TGTGCCAGCAGTTTATCCTGGGACTTCTCCTACGAGCAGTACTTC
TRBV6-5,TRBD2,TRBJ2-7,-,CASRRTSRYEQYF,TGTGCCAGCAGACGGACTAGCCGCTACGAGCAGTACTTC
TRBV10-3,-,TRBJ2-2,-,CATNWGDRTTGELFF,TGTGCCACCAACTGGGGTGATCGGACCACCGGGGAGCTGTTTTTT
TRBV5-1,TRBD2,TRBJ2-7,once,CASSLERGYEQYF,TGCGCCAGCAGCCTAGAGCGGGGATACGAGCAGTACTTC
TRBV4-1,-,TRBJ2-2,once,CASSQGGVNTGELFF,TGCGCCAGCAGCCAAGGCGGGGTCAACACCGGGGAGCTGTTTTTT
TRBV19,TRBD1,TRBJ1-2,-,CASSPTDRGGNGLSYGYTF,TGTGCCAGTAGTCCAACGGACAGGGGAGGAAACGGCTTGAGCTATGGCTACACCTTC
TRBV10-3,-,TRBJ2-7,-,CATLATESYEQYF,TGTGCCACTCTCGCGACCGAGTCCTACGAGCAGTACTTC
TRBV6-5,TRBD1,TRBJ2-5,-,CASSRSGGAPETQYF,TGTGCCAGCAGTAGATCAGGGGGCGCCCCAGAGACCCAGTACTTC
TRBV6-1,-,TRBJ2-7,-,CASSGHSYEQYF,TGTGCCAGCAGTGGACACTCCTACGAGCAGTACTTC
TRBV2,-,TRBJ2-4,-,CASTAQFAKNIQYF,TGTGCCAGCACGGCACAATTTGCTAAAAACATTCAGTACTTC
TRBV6-1,-,TRBJ1-2,-,CASSDSFSGYTF,TGTGCCAGCAGTGATTCTTTTAGTGGCTACACCTTC
TRBV9,-,TRBJ2-7,-,CASSVIPTRPTEQYF,TGTGCCAGCAGCGTAATCCCCACTAGGCCGACCGAGCAGTACTTC